These T cell receptor beta chains were read from a single sample in a study of cytomegalovirus exposure and HLA in healthy donors. Sequencing was performed with immunoSEQ multiplex PCR; in TCRdb, only in-frame clones are kept and a portion is missing. The table has under 100,000 clones, more than 75% seen once. Material: PBMCs. These receptors were collected from a human donor in good health. The CDR3 runs from the conserved cysteine through the conserved F or W. A D gene is named only where the DNA matches it firmly. Part of the rows lack a size; the others show once, few, many or a class for expanded clones.

d_call	v_call	clone_size	j_call	cdr3_aa	cdr3_nt
TRBD2	TRBV7-6	few	TRBJ2-2	CASSKSQRGVVTGELFF	TGTGCCAGCAGCAAATCGCAGCGGGGGGTGGTCACCGGGGAGCTGTTTTTT
NA	TRBV19	NA	TRBJ2-7	CASGGGAEQYF	TGTGCCAGTGGCGGAGGGGCCGAGCAGTACTTC
NA	TRBV5-1	NA	TRBJ2-3	CASSLETVSDTQYF	TGCGCCAGCAGCTTGGAAACGGTCTCCGATACGCAGTATTTT
TRBD2	TRBV7-6	once	TRBJ2-7	CASSLALRSGGGQYF	TGTGCCAGCAGCTTAGCGCTGCGCAGTGGGGGGGGGCAGTACTTC
NA	TRBV7-7	once	TRBJ2-2	CASRGAGVTGELFF	TGTGCCAGCCGGGGGGCGGGAGTAACCGGGGAGCTGTTTTTT
NA	TRBV7-6	NA	TRBJ2-7	CASSRTDSSHEQYF	TGTGCCAGCAGCCGAACGGACAGCTCGCACGAGCAGTACTTC
NA	TRBV5-1	NA	TRBJ1-5	CASSLDGRYQPQHF	TGCGCCAGCAGCTTGGATGGCAGATATCAGCCCCAGCATTTT
NA	TRBV5-1	NA	TRBJ1-5	CASTPTAVSNQPQHF	TGCGCCAGCACGCCGACTGCGGTGAGCAATCAGCCCCAGCATTTT
TRBD2	TRBV29-1	NA	TRBJ2-1	CSVRTSAAGEQFF	TGCAGCGTCAGGACTAGCGCCGCAGGTGAGCAGTTCTTC
TRBD2	TRBV5-1	NA	TRBJ2-5	CASSSAGRGGTQETQYF	TGCGCCAGCAGCTCCGCGGGCCGGGGGGGAACACAAGAGACCCAGTACTTC
TRBD2	TRBV10-2	NA	TRBJ2-3	CASSESKRLAGTDTQYF	TGCGCCAGCAGTGAGTCGAAGAGACTAGCGGGGACAGATACGCAGTATTTT
TRBD2	TRBV19	NA	TRBJ2-1	CASRKDTLAGSYNEQFF	TGTGCCAGTAGAAAAGACACCCTAGCGGGATCCTACAATGAGCAGTTCTTC
NA	TRBV2	NA	TRBJ2-5	CASSDLGTGICTQYF	TGTGCCAGCAGTGACCTAGGGACTGGGATCTGTACCCAGTACTTC
NA	TRBV7-9	few	TRBJ1-3	CASSSSGSGNTIYF	TGTGCCAGCAGCTCCTCCGGCTCTGGAAACACCATATATTTT
NA	TRBV11-2	few	TRBJ2-2	CASSPGVGALAGELFF	TGTGCCAGCAGCCCAGGGGTGGGGGCTCTCGCCGGGGAGCTGTTTTTT
TRBD1	TRBV19	NA	TRBJ1-4	CASSHGGQGAVTNEKLFF	TGTGCCAGTAGTCATGGAGGTCAGGGGGCTGTAACTAATGAAAAACTGTTTTTT
NA	TRBV5-6	few	TRBJ1-1	CASSLDTNTEAFF	TGTGCCAGCAGTTTGGACACGAACACTGAAGCTTTCTTT
NA	TRBV5-1	NA	TRBJ1-1	CASSLGLNLGQNTEAFF	TGCGCCAGCAGCTTGGGCCTCAACCTCGGACAGAACACTGAAGCTTTCTTT
TRBD1	TRBV19	NA	TRBJ2-7	CASSIHRGSDSEQYF	TGTGCCAGTAGCATTCACAGGGGCTCAGACTCGGAGCAGTACTTC
NA	TRBV9	NA	TRBJ1-2	CASSTTGAGGYTF	TGTGCCAGCAGCACCACAGGTGCGGGGGGCTACACCTTC
TRBD1	TRBV18	NA	TRBJ2-7	CASYGQGAYYEQYF	TGTGCCAGCTACGGACAGGGGGCGTACTACGAGCAGTACTTC
NA	TRBV6-6	few	TRBJ1-1	CASSYAENTEAFF	TGTGCCAGCAGTTATGCGGAGAACACTGAAGCTTTCTTT
NA	TRBV2	NA	TRBJ2-7	CASSYIAQSPPVREQYF	TGTGCCAGCAGTTATATAGCGCAATCCCCCCCGGTTCGCGAGCAGTACTTC
TRBD1	TRBV10-1	NA	TRBJ1-1	CATYLTGQGVLYGAFF	TGCGCCACCTATCTGACGGGACAGGGTGTTCTATATGGAGCTTTCTTT
TRBD1	TRBV10-2	NA	TRBJ1-3	CASSLTGGYSGNTIYF	TGCGCCAGCAGTCTGACAGGGGGCTACTCTGGAAACACCATATATTTT
TRBD1	TRBV5-6	NA	TRBJ1-2	CASSSQGAGYGYTF	TGTGCCAGCAGCTCACAGGGGGCCGGCTATGGCTACACCTTC